A single sample is the source of the 27 T cell receptor beta chains below, sequenced in a study of response to subunit inactivated influenza vaccine. MiXCR was run by TCRdb on the RT-PCR reads, yielding one entry per CDR3 protein. The data contain more than 400,000 distinct CDR3 sequences, approximately 7.3% of them singletons. The input for sequencing was PBMCs from blood, taken 23 to 25 months after vaccination. Every receptor here comes from a man in his fifties or sixties who received an inactivated influenza vaccine.

This clonotype was seen a few times. The chain employs TRBV6-2 or TRBV6-3 and TRBJ1-1; maybe TRBD1 (5 bases). Trimming shortened V by 5 bases and J by 4 bases, and 11 bases separated the two germline ends. The germline V gene encodes CDR1 MNHEY and CDR2 SVGEGT. The CDR3 contains 13 residues. CDR3 sequence (DNA): TGTGCCAGCAGTGCGTGGGGGACCACTGAAGCTTTCTTT. Translating it yields CASSAWGTTEAFF.

The J gene is TRBJ1-2, the V gene TRBV4-3; 8 nucleotides line up with TRBD1. The CDR3 extends over 15 amino acids. Germline lookup yields CDR1 LGHNA and CDR2 YSLEER. J was trimmed by 2 bases and V by 4 bases; bases with no gene match: 6. CDR3 sequence reads: CASSRGTGGNYGYTF. Written as DNA, the CDR3 is TGCGCCAGCAGCCGGGGGACAGGCGGAAACTATGGCTACACCTTC.

This clonotype has just a few counts. This chain connects TRBV6-1 to TRBJ2-1; 16 positions match TRBD2. This CDR3 spans 16 amino acids. The germline CDR1 and CDR2 sequences are MNHNS and SASEGT. The junction had 6 bases not matched to a gene; V was cut back by 6 bases and J by 7 bases. The CDR3: CASSPLGLAGGNEQFF. The CDR3, as DNA: TGTGCCAGCAGCCCATTGGGACTAGCGGGAGGGAATGAGCAGTTCTTC.

The chain recombines TRBV28 with TRBJ2-7; possible D gene TRBD1, 6 bases. Germline V gives CDR1 MDHEN, CDR2 SYDVKM. The ends were cut back, 6 bases at V and 4 bases at J, with 16 bases in the middle. This CDR3 contains 14 residues. The CDR3 nucleotides read TGTGCCAGCAGACCCAGATTTAGGGGGTACGAGCAGTACTTC. Translating it yields CASRPRFRGYEQYF.

The rearrangement uses TRBV12-3 or TRBV12-4 and TRBJ2-3, with D possibly matching TRBD2 (6 bases). The CDR3 consists of 17 residues. Deletions cut 5 bases from V and 0 bases from J, with 18 bases between. CDR3 residues: CASSTRPLATSTDTQYF. The CDR3 DNA reads as TGTGCCAGCAGTACCCGACCCCTAGCGACTAGCACAGATACGCAGTATTTT.

This clonotype was observed a few times. The CDR3 nucleotides read TGCAGTGCTAGAACGGAGGGTCTAGGAGAGACCCAGTACTTC. Translation gives CSARTEGLGETQYF. The gene calls are TRBV20-1 and TRBJ2-5; D possibly corresponds to TRBD2 (6 bases). This CDR3 region has 14 residues. Germline V gives CDR1 DFQATT, CDR2 SNEGSKA (reference sequence). The germline V and J ends were trimmed by 2 bases and 4 bases, with 14 bases remaining between them.

This clonotype was detected only a few times. The CDR3 DNA reads as TGTGCCACTGCGGCGGGGCGGATAGCCGGGGAGCTGTTTTTT. Encoded protein: CATAAGRIAGELFF. The gene calls are TRBV6-1 and TRBJ2-2; a weak D match, TRBD2 (6 bases). Germline CDR1 and CDR2: MNHNS and SASEGT. Trimming removed 10 bases at V and 6 bases at J, with 18 bases between. There are 14 residues in the CDR3.

This clonotype was recorded a few times. V usage is TRBV15 and J usage is TRBJ2-3; a weak D match, TRBD2 (6 bases). The CDR3 is 15 amino acids. V was clipped by 1 base and J by 8 bases, with 16 bases between them. CDR1 is LNHNV and CDR2 is YYDKDF in the germline V gene (reference sequence). The CDR3 region is CATSRVRAGLGTQYF. DNA for the CDR3: TGTGCCACCAGCAGAGTTCGGGCGGGGCTGGGTACGCAGTATTTT.

This clonotype was counted ten times or more. The chain couples TRBV5-1 to TRBJ2-1; the D is unclear. This CDR3 is 13 amino acids long. The germline V and J ends were trimmed by 1 base and 6 bases, with 8 bases remaining between them. Germline lookup yields CDR1 SGHRS and CDR2 YFSETQ. Written as DNA, the CDR3 is TGCGCCAGCAGCTTGTTTTTCGGCAATGAGCAGTTCTTC. This sequence encodes CASSLFFGNEQFF.

The chain is built from TRBV5-1 and TRBJ1-1; TRBD1 matches at 11 bases. Germline-derived CDR1 and CDR2 are SGHRS and YFSETQ. The trim removed 3 bases at V and 4 bases at J, leaving 17 bases unmatched. The CDR3 is 19 amino acids. CDR3 nucleotide sequence: TGCGCCAGCAGCTCCCTGACGGGCGTGCGGACAGGGGGCCCCACTGAAGCTTTCTTT. This sequence encodes CASSSLTGVRTGGPTEAFF.

On this clonotype: A read error is likely, as this CDR3 ends without the conserved phenylalanine or tryptophan. V usage is TRBV2 and J usage is TRBJ1-2, with TRBD1 as a possible D gene (6 bases). The CDR3 sequence is 17 residues long. V was cut by 1 base and J by 1 base, with 16 bases left in between. Germline values: CDR1 SNHLY, CDR2 FYNNEI. The CDR3 DNA follows: TGTGCCAGCAGTGAAGACCCGACGGGGGCGTATAACTATGGCTACACCCTC. Protein sequence: CASSEDPTGAYNYGYTL.

This clonotype has more than one count but fewer than ten. The chain couples TRBV12-3 or TRBV12-4 to TRBJ2-7; 8 bases align to TRBD2. This CDR3 is 16 amino acids long. V trimming: 7 bases; J trimming: 7 bases; junction bases outside the gene matches: 18. The DNA for the CDR3 is TGTGCCAGCAACAGACGGCGCGGGGGGATGGTAGGAGAGCAGTACTTC. This gives the protein CASNRRRGGMVGEQYF.

This clonotype came up a few times. The chain links TRBV20-1 to TRBJ2-3; a possible D gene is TRBD2 (6 bases). In germline, CDR1 is DFQATT, CDR2 SNEGSKA (reference sequence). V was cut by 3 bases and J by 3 bases, with 13 bases left in between. The length of the CDR3 is 14 residues. CDR3 in amino acids: CSASRTTVTDTQYF. The CDR3 DNA is TGCAGTGCTAGTAGGACTACAGTAACAGATACGCAGTATTTT.

This clonotype was seen only a few times. Mismatch with germline at one junction end may stem from a read error. The V gene is TRBV20-1, the J gene TRBJ1-2; TRBD1 agrees at 8 bases. The germline CDR1 and CDR2 sequences are DFQATT and SNEGSKA (reference sequence). The length of the CDR3 is 15 residues. CDR3 residues: CSARVQGQVYYGYTF. Here the CDR3 DNA reads TGCAGTGCCAGAGTTCAGGGACAGGTCTACTATGGCTACACCTTC.

This clonotype has at least ten counts. The chain links TRBV20-1 to TRBJ2-1; 11 nucleotides agree with TRBD2. The CDR3 spans 15 residues. V was clipped by 4 bases and J by 3 bases; unmatched bases: 5. CDR1 and CDR2 from the germline V gene are DFQATT and SNEGSKA (reference sequence). CDR3: CSATPGTSGYNEQFF. In DNA, the CDR3 is TGCAGTGCTACCCCCGGGACTAGCGGCTACAATGAGCAGTTCTTC.

The rearrangement links TRBV29-1 to TRBJ2-4; maybe TRBD2 (5 bases). The CDR3 loop spans 12 amino acids. Germline loops: CDR1 SQVTM, CDR2 ANQGSEA. V was trimmed by 3 bases and J by 10 bases, leaving 13 bases between them. The CDR3 DNA follows: TGCAGCGTTGATAGGGAGAGTGGGATTCAGTACTTC. This codes for CSVDRESGIQYF.

This CDR3 is CASTGDPTVTQYF. DNA of the CDR3: TGTGCCAGCACCGGGGATCCTACTGTGACCCAGTACTTC. The gene calls are TRBV2 and TRBJ2-5; D is perhaps TRBD2 (5 bases). The CDR3 covers 13 residues. Trimming removed 7 bases at V and 7 bases at J, with 16 bases between. Germline CDR1 reads SNHLY; CDR2 reads FYNNEI.

Many counts were recorded for this clonotype. The rearrangement joins TRBV5-1 to TRBJ2-5; 9 nucleotides agree with TRBD1. The V segment lost 3 bases and the J segment 5 bases; nucleotides outside the gene matches: 5. The CDR3 is 14 residues long. Germline CDR1 SGHRS, CDR2 YFSETQ. The DNA for the CDR3 is TGCGCCAGCAGCTCACAGGGGGCTGGGGAGACCCAGTACTTC. Residues: CASSSQGAGETQYF.

This rearrangement joins TRBV6-1 to TRBJ2-3; 9 nucleotides agree with TRBD1. The V and J ends lost 4 bases and 4 bases, in that order; junction bases with no gene match: 3. The length of the CDR3 is 14 residues. The germline V gene has CDR1 MNHNS and CDR2 SASEGT. CDR3 DNA sequence: TGTGCCAGCAGTGCACAGGGGGCGGCAGATACGCAGTATTTT. Translation: CASSAQGAADTQYF.

This clonotype was counted a few times. The V gene is TRBV20-1, the J gene TRBJ1-4, with D possibly being TRBD1 (5 bases). The CDR3 is 15 residues long. With 2 bases removed from V and 8 bases from J, the gap between germline ends came to 18 bases. The germline V gene encodes CDR1 DFQATT and CDR2 SNEGSKA (reference sequence). The CDR3 reads CSARPESRGREKLFF. The CDR3 DNA follows: TGCAGTGCTAGACCCGAGTCGAGGGGAAGGGAAAAACTGTTTTTT.

This clonotype has ten or more counts. J is TRBJ2-1 and V is TRBV24-1, with D perhaps matching TRBD1 (5 bases). From germline, CDR1 is KGHDR and CDR2 SFDVKD. This CDR3 is built from 15 residues. The V and J ends lost 5 bases and 0 bases respectively, with 10 bases between them. The CDR3 nucleotides are TGTGCCACCAGTGGGTTAGGGGCCTCCTACAATGAGCAGTTCTTC. It encodes CATSGLGASYNEQFF.

The CDR3 DNA follows: TGCGCCAGCAGCCCACAGGGGGCCCCTGAAGCTTTCTTT. It yields the protein CASSPQGAPEAFF. The chain employs TRBV5-1 and TRBJ1-1; TRBD1 matches 9 bases. J gave up 6 bases and V 4 bases, and 4 bases lay outside the gene matches. Germline V gives CDR1 SGHRS, CDR2 YFSETQ. The CDR3 covers 13 residues.

The CDR3 protein is CASSRGDGGTNEKLFF. The CDR3 region has the DNA TGCGCCAGCAGCCGCGGTGACGGGGGAACTAATGAAAAACTGTTTTTT. The rearrangement links TRBV4-3 to TRBJ1-4; possible D gene TRBD1, 5 bases. Germline V gene data show CDR1 as LGHNA and CDR2 as YSLEER. The CDR3 covers 16 residues. V lost 4 bases to trimming and J lost 1 base, with 13 bases between them.

This chain connects TRBV24-1 to TRBJ1-5; D not resolved. V was pared by 5 bases and J by 4 bases, with 8 bases between. CDR3 size: 13 residues. The germline V gene encodes CDR1 KGHDR and CDR2 SFDVKD. DNA of the CDR3: TGTGCCACCAGTGTAGGTGGAAATCAGCCCCAGCATTTT. Its translation is CATSVGGNQPQHF.

V gene TRBV6-2 or TRBV6-3 combines with J gene TRBJ1-1, with 7 bases fitting TRBD1. V was clipped by 2 bases and J by 1 base; unmatched bases: 4. Germline CDR1 reads MNHEY; CDR2 reads SVGEGT. CDR3 length: 15 amino acids. The CDR3 protein is CASSYTGVGNTEAFF. The DNA of the CDR3 is TGTGCCAGCAGTTACACAGGGGTGGGGAACACTGAAGCTTTCTTT.

V is TRBV7-2 and J is TRBJ1-2, with D uncertain. V was cut by 1 base and J by 2 bases, with 11 bases left in between. The germline V gene encodes CDR1 SGHTA and CDR2 FQGNSA. The CDR3 loop spans 15 amino acids. The CDR3 DNA sequence: TGTGCCAGCAGCTTAGGCTCCCTTCTGAACTATGGCTACACCTTC. This encodes CASSLGSLLNYGYTF.

The V and J genes are TRBV5-4 and TRBJ2-1; 9 positions match TRBD1. From germline, CDR1 is SGHNT and CDR2 YYREEE (reference sequence). Unmatched junction bases numbered 6, after V lost 3 bases and J lost 2 bases. This CDR3 region has 16 residues. The CDR3 DNA reads as TGTGCCAGCAGCTACCGACAGGGGGTCGCCTACAATGAGCAGTTCTTC. It encodes CASSYRQGVAYNEQFF.